This T cell receptor (beta chain) was observed in a study of Ad26.COV2.S vaccination and SARS-CoV-2 variants. As for the study in general: Dosing was one shot or two shots 56 days apart.

CDR1 SGHNT and CDR2 YYREEE come from the germline V gene (reference sequence). This CDR3 contains 14 residues. Germline trimming cut 4 bases from V and 0 bases from J; bases unmatched to any gene: 3. About this clone itself: Its specificity is unknown.

Profiling relied on immunoSEQ multiplex PCR, and the TCRdb table lists in-frame clones only, not all of them. The repertoire includes hundreds of thousands of clones, 80% to 90% of them detected once, and 3.4% sits in the top ten. Study-level results: Recipients of vaccine and of placebo showed similar breadth of their non-spike TCR repertoires.

Treatment reported: 15 to 20 received Ad26.COV2.S at low or high dose, single or two shots; roughly 5 received placebo; per-sample allocation not given. Samples came from day 63 after the first vaccine or placebo injection. The sequence was obtained from a person between 18 and 59 years old who received the Ad26.COV2.S COVID-19 vaccine or a placebo. This specimen consisted of peripheral blood, obtained in a trial of Ad26.COV2.S vaccine versus placebo. V gene TRBV5-4 combines with J gene TRBJ1-1, with 7 positions matching TRBD1. In nucleotides, the CDR3 is TGTGCCAGCAGCCCAGGGGGGTTGAACACTGAAGCTTTCTTT. It is translated as CASSPGGLNTEAFF.